This T cell receptor (beta chain) is drawn from a study of blood T cells in healthy people across ages. Whole-study findings and limits: TCR beta diversity was tightly associated with the proportion of naive T cells. Greater diversity and more naive CD4+ cells were seen in long-lived donors than in aged donors. Changes seen in expanded clonotypes were possibly confounded by donor CMV status left unknown.

Germline V gives CDR1 SQVTM, CDR2 ANQGSEA. V was clipped by 7 bases and J by 6 bases; unmatched bases: 5. The length of the CDR3 is 12 residues. A J-beta primer mix and a sample-barcoded 5' primer were used in a second PCR of about 7 to 12 cycles. Via MiXCR, TCRdb re-called the 5' RACE reads, giving one row per CDR3 protein. Of roughly 1,300,000 distinct CDR3 sequences in the sample, approximately 59% were seen once. For this clonotype: What it recognizes is unknown.

The TCR was taken from a man younger than 35 in good health. Sample: blood. The rearrangement uses TRBV29-1 and TRBJ1-4; 7 nucleotides line up with TRBD1. The CDR3 is CSAGQVYEKLFF. As DNA, the CDR3 is TGCAGCGCAGGACAGGTCTATGAAAAACTGTTTTTT.